The clone carrying this TCR beta chain has just one count. Its antigen is as yet unknown. The sample belongs to a study of regulatory and conventional T cells in RAG deficiency. The study's findings and limits: Omenn patients showed >90% Treg-Tconv overlap and shorter CDR3 lengths.

Genomic DNA came from blood regulatory T cells gated CD4+ CD25-high CD127-low. The CDR3 extends over 17 amino acids. Per germline, CDR1 MGHRA and CDR2 YSYEKL. V dropped 0 bases and J dropped 6 bases, with 17 bases sitting between them. Sequencing used immunoSEQ multiplex PCR; TCRdb keeps in-frame clones, though not all of them. The table includes about 30,000 clones, under 95% detected once. In addition, the sample was reused for a study of regulatory T cells. As that study records: The PCR used 52 TRBV and 13 TRBJ primers. In patients, unique TRB V-J pairs were restricted and V/J usage skewed, especially in Tregs.

This chain links TRBV4-1 with TRBJ1-4; D uncertain. The specimen sequenced was Tregs sorted from blood. The source is a human donor in good health. In nucleotides, the CDR3 is TGCGCCAGCAGCCAAGATGCCAACAGCCCCGGAGATGAAAAACTGTTTTTT. This translates into CASSQDANSPGDEKLFF.